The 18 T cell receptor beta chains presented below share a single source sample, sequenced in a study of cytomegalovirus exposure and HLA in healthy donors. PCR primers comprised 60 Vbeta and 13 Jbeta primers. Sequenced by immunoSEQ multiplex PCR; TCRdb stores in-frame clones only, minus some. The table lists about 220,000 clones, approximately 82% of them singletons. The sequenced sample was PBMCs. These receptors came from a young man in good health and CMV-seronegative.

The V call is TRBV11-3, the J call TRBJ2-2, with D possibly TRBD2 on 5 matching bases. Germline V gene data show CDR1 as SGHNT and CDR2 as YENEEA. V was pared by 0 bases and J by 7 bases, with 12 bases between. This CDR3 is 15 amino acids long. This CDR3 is CASSLDGERNGELFF. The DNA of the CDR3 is TGTGCCAGCAGCTTAGATGGGGAGCGGAACGGGGAGCTGTTTTTT.

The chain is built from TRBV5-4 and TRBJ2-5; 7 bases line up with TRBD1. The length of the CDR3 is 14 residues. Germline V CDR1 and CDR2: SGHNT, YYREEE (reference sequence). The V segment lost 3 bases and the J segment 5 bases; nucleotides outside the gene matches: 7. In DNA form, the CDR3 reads TGTGCCAGCAGCTCGCAGGGGGATGTCGAGACCCAGTACTTC. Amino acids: CASSSQGDVETQYF.

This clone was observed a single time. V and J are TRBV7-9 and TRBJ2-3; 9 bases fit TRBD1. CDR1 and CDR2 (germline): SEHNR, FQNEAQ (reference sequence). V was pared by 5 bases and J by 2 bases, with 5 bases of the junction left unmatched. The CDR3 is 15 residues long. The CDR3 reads CASSTQQGATDTQYF. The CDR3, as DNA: TGTGCCAGCAGCACACAACAGGGGGCCACAGATACGCAGTATTTT.

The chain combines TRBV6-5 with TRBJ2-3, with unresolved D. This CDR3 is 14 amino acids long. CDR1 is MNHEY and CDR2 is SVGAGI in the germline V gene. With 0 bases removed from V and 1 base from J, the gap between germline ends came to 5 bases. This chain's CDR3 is CASSYSAGTDTQYF. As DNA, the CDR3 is TGTGCCAGCAGTTACTCGGCGGGCACAGATACGCAGTATTTT.

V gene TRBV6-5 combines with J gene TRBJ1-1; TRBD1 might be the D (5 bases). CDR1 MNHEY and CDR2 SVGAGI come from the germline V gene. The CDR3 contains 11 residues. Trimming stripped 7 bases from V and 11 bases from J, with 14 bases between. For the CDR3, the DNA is TGTGCCAGCAACGGGGGGGGAGAGGCTTTCTTT. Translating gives CASNGGGEAFF.

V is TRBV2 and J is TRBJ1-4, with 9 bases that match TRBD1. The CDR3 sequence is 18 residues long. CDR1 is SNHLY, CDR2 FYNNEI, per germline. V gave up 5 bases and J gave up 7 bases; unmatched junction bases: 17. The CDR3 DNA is TGTGCCAGCAGTAGGACAGGGGTTATCGTCCCCAGTCGTGAAAAACTGTTTTTT. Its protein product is CASSRTGVIVPSREKLFF.

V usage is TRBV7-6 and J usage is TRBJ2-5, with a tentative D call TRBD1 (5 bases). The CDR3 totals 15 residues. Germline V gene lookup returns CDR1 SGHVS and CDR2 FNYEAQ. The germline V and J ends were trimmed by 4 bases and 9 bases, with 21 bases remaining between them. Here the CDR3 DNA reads TGTGCCAGCAGCTCAAGCCCTGGTGGGAAAGGGGCCCAGTACTTC. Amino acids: CASSSSPGGKGAQYF.

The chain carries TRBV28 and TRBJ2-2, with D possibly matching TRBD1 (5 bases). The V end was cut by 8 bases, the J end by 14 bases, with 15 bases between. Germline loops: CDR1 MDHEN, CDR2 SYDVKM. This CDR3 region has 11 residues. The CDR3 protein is CASSRAGYLFF. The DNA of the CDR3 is TGTGCCAGCTCCCGAGCAGGGTATCTGTTTTTT.

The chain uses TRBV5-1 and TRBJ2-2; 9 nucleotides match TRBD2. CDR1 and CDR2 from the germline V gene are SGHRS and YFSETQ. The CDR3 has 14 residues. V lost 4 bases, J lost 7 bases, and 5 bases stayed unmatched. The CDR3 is CASSRTSEGGELFF. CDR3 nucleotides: TGCGCCAGCAGCCGGACTAGCGAGGGCGGGGAGCTGTTTTTT.

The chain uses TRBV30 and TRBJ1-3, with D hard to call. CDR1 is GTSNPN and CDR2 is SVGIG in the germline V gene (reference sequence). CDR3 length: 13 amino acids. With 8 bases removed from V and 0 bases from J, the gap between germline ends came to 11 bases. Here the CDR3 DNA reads TGTGCCGCCGAACTTTACTCTGGAAACACCATATATTTT. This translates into CAAELYSGNTIYF. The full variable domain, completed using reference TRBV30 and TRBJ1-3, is SQTIHQWPATLVQPVGSPLSLECTVEGTSNPNLYWYRQAAGRGLQLLFYSVGIGQISSEVPQNLSASRPQDRQFILSSKKLLLSDSGFYLCAAELYSGNTIYFGEGSWLTVV.

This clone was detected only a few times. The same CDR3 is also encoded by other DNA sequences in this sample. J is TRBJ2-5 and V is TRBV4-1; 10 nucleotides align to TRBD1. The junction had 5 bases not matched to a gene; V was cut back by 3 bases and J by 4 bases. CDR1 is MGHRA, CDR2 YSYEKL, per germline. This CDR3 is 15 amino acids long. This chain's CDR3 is CASSHSRTGGETQYF. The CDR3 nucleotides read TGCGCCAGCAGCCACTCCCGGACAGGGGGAGAGACCCAGTACTTC.

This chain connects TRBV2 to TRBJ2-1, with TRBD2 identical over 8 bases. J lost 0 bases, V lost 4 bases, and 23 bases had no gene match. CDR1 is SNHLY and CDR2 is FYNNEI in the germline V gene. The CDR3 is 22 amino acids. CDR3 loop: CASSVSLDPGTKREFSYNEQFF. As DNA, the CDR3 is TGTGCCAGCAGTGTGAGTTTGGACCCCGGGACTAAGCGGGAGTTCTCCTACAATGAGCAGTTCTTC. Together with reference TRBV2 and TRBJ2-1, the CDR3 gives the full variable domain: EPEVTQTPSHQVTQMGQEVILRCVPISNHLYFYWYRQILGQKVEFLVSFYNNEISEKSEIFDDQFSVERPDGSNFTLKIRSTKLEDSAMYFCASSVSLDPGTKREFSYNEQFFGPGTRLTVL.

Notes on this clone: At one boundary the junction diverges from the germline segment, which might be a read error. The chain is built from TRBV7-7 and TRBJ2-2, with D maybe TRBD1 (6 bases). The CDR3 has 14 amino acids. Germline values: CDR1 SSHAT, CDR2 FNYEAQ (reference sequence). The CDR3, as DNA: TGTGCTAGCAGCCAGGGGCCAGGGACCGGGGAGCTGTTTTTT. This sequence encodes CASSQGPGTGELFF.

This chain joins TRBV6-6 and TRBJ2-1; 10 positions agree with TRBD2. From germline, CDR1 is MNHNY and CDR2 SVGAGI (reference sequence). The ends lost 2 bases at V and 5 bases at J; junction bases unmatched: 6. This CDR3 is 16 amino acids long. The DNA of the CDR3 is TGTGCCAGCAGTTACCCCGGACTAGCGGATAACAATGAGCAGTTCTTC. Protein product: CASSYPGLADNNEQFF.

The CDR3 coding sequence is TGTGCCAGCTCTCAGAGACTAGCGACTAACTACGAGCAGTACTTC. It is translated as CASSQRLATNYEQYF. The chain is built from TRBV18 and TRBJ2-7; TRBD2 matches at 8 bases. The germline V gene has CDR1 KGHSH and CDR2 LQKENI. The CDR3 is 15 amino acids. J gave up 3 bases and V 6 bases, and 10 bases lay outside the gene matches.

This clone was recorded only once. The CDR3 sequence is CASSPGTGRNEQYF. The CDR3 DNA follows: TGTGCCAGCAGCCCTGGGACAGGGAGAAACGAGCAGTACTTC. J is TRBJ2-7 and V is TRBV6-6, with 9 nucleotides matching TRBD1. J lost 5 bases, V lost 6 bases, and 8 bases had no gene match. The CDR3 has 14 amino acids. Germline CDR1 is MNHNY and CDR2 is SVGAGI (reference sequence).

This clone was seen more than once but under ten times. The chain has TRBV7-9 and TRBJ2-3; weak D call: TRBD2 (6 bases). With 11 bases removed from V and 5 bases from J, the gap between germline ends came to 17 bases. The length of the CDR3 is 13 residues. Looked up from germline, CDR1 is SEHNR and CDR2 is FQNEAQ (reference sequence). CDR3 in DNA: TGTGCCTCACGACGGGGGACGGAAGATACGCAGTATTTT. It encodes CASRRGTEDTQYF.

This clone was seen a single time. The CDR3: CATTQGYSNQPQHF. For the CDR3, the DNA is TGTGCCACCACACAGGGATATAGCAATCAGCCCCAGCATTTT. The rearrangement joins TRBV6-1 to TRBJ1-5; D is possibly TRBD1 (6 bases). Trimming took off 10 bases at V and 0 bases at J, with 13 bases between the two ends. The germline V gene has CDR1 MNHNS and CDR2 SASEGT. This CDR3 region has 14 residues.